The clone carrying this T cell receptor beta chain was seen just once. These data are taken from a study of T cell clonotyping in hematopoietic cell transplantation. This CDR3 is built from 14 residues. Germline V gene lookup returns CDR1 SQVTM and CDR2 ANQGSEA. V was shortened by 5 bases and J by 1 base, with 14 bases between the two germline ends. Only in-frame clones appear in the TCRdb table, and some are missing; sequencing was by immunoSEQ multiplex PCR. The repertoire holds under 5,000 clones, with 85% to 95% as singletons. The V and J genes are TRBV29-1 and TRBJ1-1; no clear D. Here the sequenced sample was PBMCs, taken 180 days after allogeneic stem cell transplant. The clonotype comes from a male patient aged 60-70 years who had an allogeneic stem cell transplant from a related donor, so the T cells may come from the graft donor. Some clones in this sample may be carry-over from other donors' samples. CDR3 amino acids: CSVPSSLGNTEAFF. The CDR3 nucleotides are TGCAGCGTTCCCAGCTCCCTAGGGAACACTGAAGCTTTCTTT.